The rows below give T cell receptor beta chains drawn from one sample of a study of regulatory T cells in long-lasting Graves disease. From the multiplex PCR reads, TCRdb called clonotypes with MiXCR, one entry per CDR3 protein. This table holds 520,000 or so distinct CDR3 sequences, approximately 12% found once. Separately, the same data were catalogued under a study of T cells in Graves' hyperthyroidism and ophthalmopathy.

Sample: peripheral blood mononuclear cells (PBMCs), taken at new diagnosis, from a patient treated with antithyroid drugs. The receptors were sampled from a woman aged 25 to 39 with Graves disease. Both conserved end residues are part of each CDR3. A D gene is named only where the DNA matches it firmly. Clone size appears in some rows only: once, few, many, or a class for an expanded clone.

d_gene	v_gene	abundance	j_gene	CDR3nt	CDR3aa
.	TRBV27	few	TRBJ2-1	TGTGCCAGCAGTTTCGGGGGCCGGGGATACAATGAGCAGTTCTTC	CASSFGGRGYNEQFF
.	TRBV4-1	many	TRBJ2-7	TGCGCCAGCAGCCAACACCCCGGGACACGACCCTACGAGCAGTACTTC	CASSQHPGTRPYEQYF
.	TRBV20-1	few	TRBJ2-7	TGCAGTGCTAGAGATGCAGATAGAACCTACGAGCAGTACTTC	CSARDADRTYEQYF
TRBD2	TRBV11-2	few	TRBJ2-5	TGTGCCAGCAGCTTCGACGGGGGAGGATCGCGGGAGGGAGAGACCCAGTACTTC	CASSFDGGGSREGETQYF
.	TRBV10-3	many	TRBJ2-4	TGTGCCATCAGTGAGACAATCAGAAACATTCAGTACTTC	CAISETIRNIQYF
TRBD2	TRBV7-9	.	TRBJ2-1	TGTGCCAGCAGCTCCCCTAGCGGGGGGTCCTACAATGAGCACTTCTTC	CASSSPSGGSYNEHFF
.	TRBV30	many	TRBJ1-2	TGTGCCTGGAGTGTACTCTGGGGTATAGATGGCTACACCTTC	CAWSVLWGIDGYTF
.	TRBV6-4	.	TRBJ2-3	TGTGCCAGCCGAAAGCATAGTGGCCTAGCAGATACGCAGTATTTT	CASRKHSGLADTQYF
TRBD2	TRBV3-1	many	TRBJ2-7	TGTGCCAGCAGCCCGGGACTAGCGGACGAGCAGTACTTC	CASSPGLADEQYF
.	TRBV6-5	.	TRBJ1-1	TGTGCCAGCAGTTACTCACAGAACATGAACACTGAAGCTTTCTTT	CASSYSQNMNTEAFF
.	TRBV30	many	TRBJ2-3	TGTGCCTGGAGTGTTGTAGGACCGTCCCCAGATACGCAGTATTTT	CAWSVVGPSPDTQYF
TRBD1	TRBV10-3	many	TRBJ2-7	TGTGCCATCAGTGCGGCCCCGGGACAGGGTGCCCACGAGCAGTACTTC	CAISAAPGQGAHEQYF
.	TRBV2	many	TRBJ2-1	TGTGCCAGCAGGGTCGTCAATGAGCAGTTCTTC	CASRVVNEQFF
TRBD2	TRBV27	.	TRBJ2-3	TGTGCCAGCAGTCGACGACTAGCGGGAGGCACCCCAGATACGCAGTATTTT	CASSRRLAGGTPDTQYF
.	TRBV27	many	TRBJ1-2	TGTGCCAGCAGTTCGTGGGACTCAGGAATGAGGGGCTACACCTTC	CASSSWDSGMRGYTF
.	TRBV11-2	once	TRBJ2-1	TGTGCCAGCAGCTTAGAGTTTCGGACAGTAGGCCAGAGGTACTTC	CASSLEFRTVGQRYF
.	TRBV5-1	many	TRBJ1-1	TGCGCCAGCAGAGTTTTAGACACTGAAGCTTTCTTT	CASRVLDTEAFF
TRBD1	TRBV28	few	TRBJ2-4	TGTGCCAGCTCCCTGACAGGGAGTGACATTCAGTACTTC	CASSLTGSDIQYF
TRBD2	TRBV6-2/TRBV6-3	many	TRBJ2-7	TGTGCCAGCAGTACCGGGACTAGCGGATTTTCCTACGAGCAGTACTTC	CASSTGTSGFSYEQYF
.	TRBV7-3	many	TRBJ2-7	TGTGCCAGCAGCTTAAACGCTCTCACCTACGAGCAGTACTTC	CASSLNALTYEQYF
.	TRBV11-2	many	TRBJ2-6	TGTGCCAGCAGTACTGGGGCCAACGTCCTGACTTTC	CASSTGANVLTF
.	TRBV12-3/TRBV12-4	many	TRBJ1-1	TGTGCCAGCAGTTGGATGGGGGCGCGTACTGAAGCTTTCTTT	CASSWMGARTEAFF
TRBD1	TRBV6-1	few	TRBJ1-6	TGTGCCAGCAGTACCCAAGACAGGGTGGTTTCACCCCTCCACTTT	CASSTQDRVVSPLHF
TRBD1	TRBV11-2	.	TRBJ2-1	TGTGCCAGCAGCTTAGGAATCGGGACAGGGGGCAATGAGCAGTTCTTC	CASSLGIGTGGNEQFF
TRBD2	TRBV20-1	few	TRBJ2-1	TGCAGTTGCGCGGGAGGGCGGGAGCAGTTCTTC	CSCAGGREQFF
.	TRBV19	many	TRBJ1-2	TGTGCCAGTAGTATAGGGAGGCGGTCTCATGGCTACACCTTC	CASSIGRRSHGYTF
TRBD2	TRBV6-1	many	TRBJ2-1	TGTGCCAGCAGGCCTTTAGGGACTAGCGGGTGGAATGAGCAGTTCTTC	CASRPLGTSGWNEQFF
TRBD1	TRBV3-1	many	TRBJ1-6	TGTGCCAGCAGCCGACAGGGCCGAGGGAATTCACCCCTCCACTTT	CASSRQGRGNSPLHF